The 4 T cell receptor beta chains below were found in one sample sequenced in a study of human T cells and chemical hapten exposure. Time point noted: patch test 3, about 24 weeks after DPC sensitization. Treatment here: therapeutic diphenylcyclopropenone sensitization with weekly scalp DPC. TCRdb re-analysed the RACE reads in MiXCR, keeping a single row per CDR3 protein. The sample carries tens of thousands of distinct CDR3 sequences, around 13% recorded once. Sequencing was performed on whole blood, taken in connection with sensitization to the hapten diphenylcyclopropenone (DPC). The receptors stem from a woman aged 50 to 60 with alopecia areata. Some clones in this sample may be carry-over from other donors' samples.

Many counts were recorded for this clonotype. The chain is built from TRBV7-6 and TRBJ2-2; 12 nucleotides line up with TRBD2. V was clipped by 5 bases and J by 6 bases; unmatched bases: 7. Germline V lookup: CDR1 SGHVS, CDR2 FNYEAQ. The CDR3 contains 16 residues. CDR3 bases: TGTGCCAGCAGCCCGTCTAGCGGGAGGGGCGCCGGGGAGCTGTTTTTT. This sequence encodes CASSPSSGRGAGELFF.

The chain employs TRBV5-1 and TRBJ2-3; 12 bases are shared with TRBD2. CDR3 size: 17 residues. Germline loops: CDR1 SGHRS, CDR2 YFSETQ. Trimming cost V 4 bases and J 3 bases; bases outside gene matches: 9. The CDR3 region has the DNA TGCGCCAGCAGCCCAAGGACTAGCGGGACCCCAACAGATACGCAGTATTTT. It translates to CASSPRTSGTPTDTQYF.

This clonotype turned up a few times. This sequence joins TRBV12-3 or TRBV12-4 and TRBJ2-2; perhaps D is TRBD1 or TRBD2 (5 bases each). CDR3 length: 15 amino acids. V lost 3 bases to trimming and J lost 6 bases, with 14 bases between them. The CDR3 region has the DNA TGTGCCAGCAGTTTTGGGGACCCCGCGGCCGGGGAGCTGTTTTTT. This encodes CASSFGDPAAGELFF.

Remarks on this clonotype: The CDR3 does not close with the conserved phenylalanine or tryptophan, likely indicating a read error. This chain's CDR3 is CASSSPGGTEAFS. The CDR3 region has the DNA TGTGCCAGCAGCTCCCCAGGGGGGACTGAAGCTTTCTCT. The chain carries TRBV7-9 and TRBJ1-1, with 7 bases aligning to TRBD1. Germline V gives CDR1 SEHNR, CDR2 FQNEAQ (reference sequence). The V segment lost 4 bases and the J segment 5 bases; nucleotides outside the gene matches: 4. This CDR3 is built from 13 residues.